This T cell receptor (beta chain) was profiled in a study of kidney transplant recipient with SARS-CoV-2 infection. This clonotype was observed many times. CDR1 is SGHTA, CDR2 FQGNSA, per germline. V was clipped by 1 base and J by 6 bases, with 18 bases between them. The CDR3 has 17 residues. TCRdb independently ran MiXCR on the reads; one entry per CDR3 protein. This sample yields roughly 230,000 distinct CDR3 sequences, of which 29% are seen a single time; less than 8.5% belongs to the top ten. This sample comprised a blood sample, obtained at baseline and on day 111 from a kidney transplant recipient. The chain is built from TRBV7-2 and TRBJ2-2; D is perhaps TRBD1 (5 bases). The receptor comes from a male patient aged 25-45 years who had COVID-19 and was a kidney transplant recipient. Some T cells may have originated in the graft donor. The CDR3 reads CASSLDGYRLGAGELFF. Written as DNA, the CDR3 is TGTGCCAGCAGCTTAGACGGCTACAGGTTAGGAGCCGGGGAGCTGTTTTTT.